The clone carrying this T cell receptor (beta chain) was observed many times. Its antigen is not known. The sample originates from a study of T cell repertoires in cytomegalovirus infection. Study as a whole: It was the public TCR beta signatures that indicated both CMV infection and matching HLA type.

General study points: Pooled public TCR beta family frequency picked out CMV carriers with the relevant HLA. The study found HLA-C-restricted CMV-specific TCR beta clonotypes dominating the ex vivo response.

TCRdb analysed the reads with MiXCR anew, one entry per CDR3 protein. The table lists roughly 500,000 distinct CDR3 sequences, 16% of them singletons. Looked up from germline, CDR1 is SGHTA and CDR2 is FQGNSA. The length of the CDR3 is 16 residues. V shed 5 bases and J 10 bases; nucleotides not matched to a gene: 14. The chain employs TRBV7-2 and TRBJ1-6; the match to TRBD1 covers 7 bases. The origin of this receptor is a human donor in good health (CMV status not recorded). Some clones in this sample may be carry-over from other donors' samples. The sample taken for sequencing was CD8+ T cells from PBMCs. The CDR3 loop reads CASSARGQPLLSPLHF. The CDR3 region has the DNA TGTGCCAGCAGCGCACGGGGACAGCCACTCTTATCACCCCTCCACTTT.